This T cell receptor beta chain emerged from a study of blood T cell repertoires in COVID-19. Overall study: Material from acute and convalescent COVID-19 was sourced from the United States, Italy and Spain. T cells, B-cell-depleted T cells, or PBMCs supplied cDNA or gDNA.

Original data processing: Estimates of nucleated cell counts were drawn from the amplification of reference gene primers. Method: immunoSEQ multiplex PCR; TCRdb's copy keeps in-frame clones and lacks some. V, J and clone size are taken as reported in that table, and D and trimming were inferred from the DNA itself. The data show under 300,000 clones, about nine tenths seen once. CDR3 size: 14 residues. In germline, CDR1 is SGHTA, CDR2 FQGNSA. V lost 5 bases, J lost 7 bases, and 15 bases lay in between. This chain joins TRBV7-2 and TRBJ1-5, with D uncertain. This TCR came from a man aged 55 to 70 who had recovered from COVID-19. Sequenced material: peripheral blood. CDR3 in DNA: TGTGCCAGCAGCCCCGAGGAGGGCGGGCAGCCCCAGCATTTT. It is translated as CASSPEEGGQPQHF.